This T cell receptor (beta chain) stems from a study of early T cells in non-severe SARS-CoV-2 infection (dated by TCRdb to the early 2020s). Broadly, across the study: TCR sequencing used bulk RNA from unsorted whole blood, so alpha and beta chains could not be paired.

The study was a case-control design nested within a healthcare worker cohort in London, UK, with weekly nasopharyngeal swab PCR tests and blood sampling. Between 23 and 31 March 2020, the week of the UK lockdown, healthcare workers were enrolled and then followed up weekly for as long as 16 weeks. The receptor library was made with 5' RACE. The instrument given in TCRdb is NextSeq 500. Unique molecular identifiers were attached to individual cDNA molecules in the TCR library protocol so that sequencing error and PCR bias could be corrected. Both TCR alpha and beta chains were sequenced, and tight co-correlation was observed between alpha and beta sequence abundances in each sample. On the study's bioinformatics: Decombinator V4 was used to annotate the V gene, J gene and CDR3 of the TCR sequences. TCRs were defined as expanded if a significant change between any two time points was detected under a Poisson model with p below 0.0001. TCR abundances were normalised to the total number of TCRs sequenced in each sample and reported as counts per million. VDJdb, accessed 1 November 2021, was searched for CMV, EBV and SARS-CoV-2 annotated TCRs, with TCRs annotated for multiple antigens excluded. TCRdb reanalyzed the raw reads on its own, using fastp at Q25 for trimming and MiXCR for clone calling, and kept in-frame beta chains. CDR3 protein sequences are deduplicated, and each keeps its most common genes and DNA. TCRdb's processing, not the study's, gives the V and J calls here. Across this sample there are roughly 41,000 distinct CDR3 sequences, with roughly 5% seen only once. Of the sample, around 5% is held by the ten largest clones.

This clonotype was observed a handful of times. The antigen this receptor binds is unknown. Base qualities are not recorded, but no much larger clone differs from it by a single base. General conclusions and limits of the study: VDJdb matching was skewed toward anti-spike CD8 responses, so virus-specific expansions were likely underestimated and private and CD4 specificities were missed.

The clonotype was recovered from an adult who was a healthcare worker with PCR-confirmed SARS-CoV-2 infection or an uninfected control (not recorded which). Input material: whole blood.

The CDR3 sequence is CASSLAPVRETQYF. The DNA sequence is given as TGTGCCAGCAGCTTAGCTCCGGTTAGGGAGACCCAGTACTTC. The chain was built from TRBV7-2 and TRBJ2-5, with the D gene call left open. At the junction V is shortened by 0 bases and J by 5 bases, with 10 bases in between. Reading from cysteine to phenylalanine, the CDR3 counts 14 amino acids. The sequence is cut down to CDR3 DNA, 42 bases in frame from base 1. CDR1 and CDR2, looked up from the germline V gene, are SGHTA and FQGNSA.